This TCR beta chain comes out of a study of blood T cell repertoires in COVID-19. Overall study context: Both acute and convalescent COVID-19 samples were obtained from the United States, Italy and Spain. Sources were T cells, B-cell-depleted T cells, or PBMCs; the material itself was cDNA or gDNA.

Authors' methods: From reference gene primer amplification, estimates of nucleated cell counts were derived. The assay was immunoSEQ multiplex PCR, and TCRdb's table has in-frame clones only and misses some. The DNA gave D and trimming, while V, J and clone size come from that table. This sample yields about 130,000 clones, of which approximately 90% are seen a single time; about 3.2% belongs to the top ten. The specimen was peripheral blood. The clonotype was recovered from a man aged 60-69 years with active or convalescent COVID-19.

The CDR3 loop reads CASSWDSGAFF. CDR3 bases: TGTGCCAGCAGTTGGGACAGCGGGGCTTTCTTT. This rearrangement joins TRBV2 to TRBJ1-1, with TRBD1 matching 7 bases. V shed 5 bases, J shed 11 bases, and the junction held 5 bases outside the gene matches. Looked up from germline, CDR1 is SNHLY and CDR2 is FYNNEI. The CDR3 consists of 11 residues.